Listed below are T cell receptor beta chains from one sample, sequenced in a study of CD4 T cells in relation to SARS-CoV-2 and coronaviruses. Here immunoSEQ multiplex PCR was the method, and the copy in TCRdb shows in-frame clones only, minus some. The table shows roughly 17,000 clones, with around three quarters occurring only once. These TCRs' antigens remain unknown. Sequences were obtained from CD4+ T cells from PBMCs, cultured in vitro. The receptors here all came from a human donor in good health. Both conserved end residues are trimmed from each CDR3. The order of the fields is clone size, J gene, V gene, CDR3 protein. Not all rows give a size; the values are once, few, many and, for expanded clones, a class.

abundance: NA
j_gene: TRBJ2-3
v_gene: TRBV7-8
CDR3aa: ASSLISSVRLTDTQY

abundance: NA
j_gene: TRBJ1-3
v_gene: TRBV5-1
CDR3aa: ASRVSAGSQSSGNTIY

abundance: few
j_gene: TRBJ1-1
v_gene: TRBV27
CDR3aa: ASRQGEGPTEAF

abundance: NA
j_gene: TRBJ1-2
v_gene: TRBV6-6
CDR3aa: ASSYPQQTGYGYT

abundance: few
j_gene: TRBJ1-1
v_gene: TRBV25-1
CDR3aa: ASSELSGGTEAF

abundance: NA
j_gene: TRBJ2-7
v_gene: TRBV19
CDR3aa: ATGQGISSEQY

abundance: NA
j_gene: TRBJ2-1
v_gene: TRBV30
CDR3aa: AWSPLPGLAGVPSYNEQF

abundance: few
j_gene: TRBJ2-7
v_gene: TRBV10-3
CDR3aa: AIWGAELYEQY

abundance: NA
j_gene: TRBJ2-7
v_gene: TRBV10-3
CDR3aa: AISKTSGVSYEQY

abundance: NA
j_gene: TRBJ1-1
v_gene: TRBV10-3
CDR3aa: AISPGTVNTEAF

abundance: NA
j_gene: TRBJ2-5
v_gene: TRBV27
CDR3aa: ASSLDRPSGTQY

abundance: NA
j_gene: TRBJ2-5
v_gene: TRBV15
CDR3aa: ATSRNLNREETQY

abundance: once
j_gene: TRBJ2-3
v_gene: TRBV7-9
CDR3aa: ASSPQTGLPADTQY

abundance: NA
j_gene: TRBJ1-6
v_gene: TRBV6-5
CDR3aa: ASSPTQGAGSPLH

abundance: NA
j_gene: TRBJ2-7
v_gene: TRBV12-3/TRBV12-4
CDR3aa: ASSLQGAYEQY

abundance: once
j_gene: TRBJ2-7
v_gene: TRBV24-1
CDR3aa: ATSEGGGSEQY

abundance: few
j_gene: TRBJ1-6
v_gene: TRBV7-3
CDR3aa: ASSFQGYNSPLH

abundance: once
j_gene: TRBJ2-2
v_gene: TRBV19
CDR3aa: ASSIGTGPGELF

abundance: NA
j_gene: TRBJ1-4
v_gene: TRBV6-5
CDR3aa: ASRREKLF

abundance: NA
j_gene: TRBJ2-3
v_gene: TRBV6-5
CDR3aa: ASLTSGRAADTQY

abundance: NA
j_gene: TRBJ1-1
v_gene: TRBV20-1
CDR3aa: SATPEVEAF

abundance: once
j_gene: TRBJ2-7
v_gene: TRBV5-4
CDR3aa: ASSLGGQVSYEQY

abundance: NA
j_gene: TRBJ2-7
v_gene: TRBV28
CDR3aa: ASSANRQGSEQY

abundance: NA
j_gene: TRBJ1-2
v_gene: TRBV6-5
CDR3aa: ASSTGNLSA

abundance: NA
j_gene: TRBJ2-1
v_gene: TRBV7-8
CDR3aa: ASSLGGLADYNEQF

abundance: NA
j_gene: TRBJ2-7
v_gene: TRBV27
CDR3aa: ASSPTSAKEQY

abundance: few
j_gene: TRBJ2-1
v_gene: TRBV24-1
CDR3aa: ATELAGGDNEQF

abundance: few
j_gene: TRBJ2-7
v_gene: TRBV18
CDR3aa: ASSPAGPGVQYEQY

abundance: NA
j_gene: TRBJ2-5
v_gene: TRBV5-1
CDR3aa: ASSLLIPGETQY

abundance: NA
j_gene: TRBJ2-7
v_gene: TRBV3-1/TRBV3-2
CDR3aa: ASSQPGTGTYEQY

abundance: NA
j_gene: TRBJ1-2
v_gene: TRBV5-5
CDR3aa: ASSSRGGSSYGYT

abundance: NA
j_gene: TRBJ1-5
v_gene: TRBV18
CDR3aa: ASSEDRDSNQPQH

abundance: NA
j_gene: TRBJ1-3
v_gene: TRBV30
CDR3aa: AWAPGGGGNTIY

abundance: NA
j_gene: TRBJ2-3
v_gene: TRBV28
CDR3aa: ASSFPTDLGGLTDTQY

abundance: NA
j_gene: TRBJ1-5
v_gene: TRBV27
CDR3aa: ASSSDRGGQPQH

abundance: NA
j_gene: TRBJ1-3
v_gene: TRBV30
CDR3aa: AWSILTGLLSGNTIY

abundance: NA
j_gene: TRBJ2-2
v_gene: TRBV2
CDR3aa: ASRQQGGDTGELF

abundance: NA
j_gene: TRBJ1-1
v_gene: TRBV11-2
CDR3aa: ASSEQGARTEAF

abundance: NA
j_gene: TRBJ2-7
v_gene: TRBV29-1
CDR3aa: SPGQNSRGIREQY

abundance: NA
j_gene: TRBJ2-7
v_gene: TRBV5-6
CDR3aa: ASSSSGLAGGRFFYEQY

abundance: NA
j_gene: TRBJ2-3
v_gene: TRBV10-1
CDR3aa: ASRAGRGTDTQY

abundance: NA
j_gene: TRBJ2-7
v_gene: TRBV2
CDR3aa: ATSMWMNEQY

abundance: NA
j_gene: TRBJ2-3
v_gene: TRBV15
CDR3aa: ATSRGLASDTQY

abundance: NA
j_gene: TRBJ1-2
v_gene: TRBV27
CDR3aa: ASSKGDRLGGYGYT

abundance: once
j_gene: TRBJ1-2
v_gene: TRBV15
CDR3aa: ATSRDRVDGYT

abundance: NA
j_gene: TRBJ2-1
v_gene: TRBV7-6
CDR3aa: ASSQPGTSGFHEQF

abundance: NA
j_gene: TRBJ1-1
v_gene: TRBV6-2/TRBV6-3
CDR3aa: ASSYSRAGEAF

abundance: NA
j_gene: TRBJ2-5
v_gene: TRBV7-8
CDR3aa: ASSPGSVLQETQY

abundance: NA
j_gene: TRBJ2-2
v_gene: TRBV7-9
CDR3aa: ASTWTGANTGELF

abundance: few
j_gene: TRBJ1-1
v_gene: TRBV30
CDR3aa: AWSVRPLNTEAF

abundance: NA
j_gene: TRBJ1-1
v_gene: TRBV19
CDR3aa: ASSPGFMNTEAF

abundance: NA
j_gene: TRBJ2-5
v_gene: TRBV3-1/TRBV3-2
CDR3aa: ASSSTSGSRETQY